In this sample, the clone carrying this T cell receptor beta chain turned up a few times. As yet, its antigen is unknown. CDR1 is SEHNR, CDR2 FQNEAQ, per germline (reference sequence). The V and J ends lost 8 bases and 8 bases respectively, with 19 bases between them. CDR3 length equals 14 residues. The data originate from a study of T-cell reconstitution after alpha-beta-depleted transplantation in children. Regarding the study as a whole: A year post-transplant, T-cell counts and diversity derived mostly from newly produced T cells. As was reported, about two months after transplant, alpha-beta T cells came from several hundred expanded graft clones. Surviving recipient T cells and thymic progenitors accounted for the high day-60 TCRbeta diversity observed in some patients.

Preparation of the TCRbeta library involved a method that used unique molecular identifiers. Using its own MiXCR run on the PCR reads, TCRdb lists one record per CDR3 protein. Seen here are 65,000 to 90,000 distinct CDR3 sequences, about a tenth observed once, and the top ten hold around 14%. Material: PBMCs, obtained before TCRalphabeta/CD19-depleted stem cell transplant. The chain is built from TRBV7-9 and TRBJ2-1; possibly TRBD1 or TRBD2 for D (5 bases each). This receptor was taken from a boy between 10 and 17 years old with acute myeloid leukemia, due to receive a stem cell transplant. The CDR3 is CASRPRDLPDEQFF. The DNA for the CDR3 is TGTGCCAGCCGCCCTCGGGACCTGCCGGATGAGCAGTTCTTC.